This T cell receptor (beta chain) was documented in a study of blood T cell repertoires in COVID-19. CDR1 SGHNT and CDR2 YYREEE come from the germline V gene (reference sequence). The V gene lost 4 bases and the J gene lost 2 bases, with 12 bases spanning the gap. The CDR3 extends over 14 amino acids. Generated by immunoSEQ multiplex PCR, the TCRdb table keeps only in-frame clones and is missing some. Of 200,000 to 300,000 clones listed, about 90% were seen once; the top ten hold 7.2%. This TCR derives from a man aged 60 to 69 who had recovered from COVID-19. This chain uses TRBV5-4 with TRBJ2-5; maybe TRBD2 (6 bases). Material: peripheral blood. The CDR3: CASSKGLLQETQYF. The CDR3 bases are TGTGCCAGCAGCAAGGGACTTCTACAAGAGACCCAGTACTTC.